This T cell receptor beta chain emerged from a study of blood T cell repertoires in COVID-19. Study-level information: Italy, Spain and the United States were the sources of the convalescent and acute COVID-19 samples.

Sequencing was performed with immunoSEQ multiplex PCR; in TCRdb, only in-frame clones are kept and a portion is missing. The sample comprises over 200,000 clones, approximately 90% of which are singletons, and about 2.5% rests with the top ten. Participants' own reports of clinical history determined their cohort assignment. This CDR3 region has 14 residues. Germline V CDR1 and CDR2: SGHVS, FQNEAQ. V was cut by 1 base and J by 2 bases, with 8 bases left in between. The chain is built from TRBV7-8 and TRBJ1-2; possible D gene TRBD1, 5 bases. This clonotype was obtained from a woman in her forties with acute COVID-19. Sequenced material: PBMCs or T cells enriched from blood (not recorded which). The CDR3 DNA sequence: TGTGCCAGCAGCTTAGGCGACAGAAACTATGGCTACACCTTC. It encodes CASSLGDRNYGYTF.